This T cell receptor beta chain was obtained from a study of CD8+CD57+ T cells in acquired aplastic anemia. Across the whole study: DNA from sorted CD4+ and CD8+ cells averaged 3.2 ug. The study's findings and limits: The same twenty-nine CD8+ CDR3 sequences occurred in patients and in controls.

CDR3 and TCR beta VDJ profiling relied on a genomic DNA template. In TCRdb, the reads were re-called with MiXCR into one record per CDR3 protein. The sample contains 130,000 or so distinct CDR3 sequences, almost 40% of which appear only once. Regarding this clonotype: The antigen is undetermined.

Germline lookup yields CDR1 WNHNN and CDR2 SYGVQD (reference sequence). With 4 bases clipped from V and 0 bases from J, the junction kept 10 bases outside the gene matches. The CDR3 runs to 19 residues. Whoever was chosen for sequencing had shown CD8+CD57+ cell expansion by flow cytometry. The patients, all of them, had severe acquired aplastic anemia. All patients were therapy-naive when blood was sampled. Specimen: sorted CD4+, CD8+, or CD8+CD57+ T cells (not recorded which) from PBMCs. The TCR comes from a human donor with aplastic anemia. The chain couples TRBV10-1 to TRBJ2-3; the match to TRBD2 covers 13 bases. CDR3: CASSGSGTSGASSTDTQYF. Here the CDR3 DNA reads TGCGCCAGCAGTGGGTCCGGGACTAGCGGGGCCTCTAGCACAGATACGCAGTATTTT.